Listed below are T cell receptor beta chains from one sample, sequenced in a study of blood T cells in healthy people across ages. TCRdb fed the 5' RACE reads into MiXCR, producing one record per CDR3 protein. The sample consists of some 790,000 distinct CDR3 sequences, roughly 26% of them appearing once. The sequencing input was blood. These receptors came from a woman aged 80 or older in good health. Each CDR3 is given with its conserved first and last residue. A D gene is named only where the DNA matches it firmly. Expanded clones get a size class; other rows say once, few or many, or leave the size out.

clone size: .
J gene: TRBJ1-6
CDR3 length: 16
V gene: TRBV5-6
D gene: .
CDR3 DNA: TGTGCCAGCAGCTTGGATCCACGGGGGAATAATTCACCCCTCCACTTT
CDR3 protein: CASSLDPRGNNSPLHF

clone size: few
J gene: TRBJ2-6
CDR3 length: 15
V gene: TRBV30
D gene: .
CDR3 DNA: TGTGCCTGGACCCTGGGGAGCTCTGGGGCCAACGTCCTGACTTTC
CDR3 protein: CAWTLGSSGANVLTF

clone size: few
J gene: TRBJ1-1
CDR3 length: 14
V gene: TRBV7-9
D gene: TRBD1
CDR3 DNA: TGTGCCAGCATCCCGACAGGGGCAAACACTGAAGCTTTCTTT
CDR3 protein: CASIPTGANTEAFF

clone size: many
J gene: TRBJ2-7
CDR3 length: 14
V gene: TRBV20-1
D gene: TRBD2
CDR3 DNA: TGCAGTGCTCACCCTAGCGGGGCTTCCTACGAGCAGTACTTC
CDR3 protein: CSAHPSGASYEQYF

clone size: many
J gene: TRBJ2-3
CDR3 length: 17
V gene: TRBV24-1
D gene: TRBD1
CDR3 DNA: TGTGCCACCAGTGATTTGAATAGGCCAGGGGGAACAGATACGCAGTATTTT
CDR3 protein: CATSDLNRPGGTDTQYF

clone size: once
J gene: TRBJ2-7
CDR3 length: 16
V gene: TRBV15
D gene: .
CDR3 DNA: TGTGCCACCAGCGAAGGACCTAGACCGTCTCAGGGCGAGCAGTACTTC
CDR3 protein: CATSEGPRPSQGEQYF

clone size: many
J gene: TRBJ1-2
CDR3 length: 12
V gene: TRBV29-1
D gene: .
CDR3 DNA: TGCAGCGTTGTAGACAGAAACTATGGCTACACCTTC
CDR3 protein: CSVVDRNYGYTF

clone size: .
J gene: TRBJ2-3
CDR3 length: 13
V gene: TRBV18
D gene: .
CDR3 DNA: TGTGCCAACTCGCCAGGATCCGCAGATACGCAGTATTTT
CDR3 protein: CANSPGSADTQYF

clone size: .
J gene: TRBJ2-4
CDR3 length: 18
V gene: TRBV7-8
D gene: TRBD2
CDR3 DNA: TGTGCCAGCAGCTTATCCCCCCCCGGGGTCCTCGAGAGCGGGGAGCAGTACTTC
CDR3 protein: CASSLSPPGVLESGEQYF

clone size: many
J gene: TRBJ2-5
CDR3 length: 15
V gene: TRBV12-3/TRBV12-4
D gene: TRBD1
CDR3 DNA: TGTGCCAGCAGTTTGAGTCTACAGGGGCAAGAGACCCAGTACTTC
CDR3 protein: CASSLSLQGQETQYF

clone size: once
J gene: TRBJ2-7
CDR3 length: 14
V gene: TRBV5-1
D gene: TRBD1
CDR3 DNA: TGCGCCAGCAGCCTACAGGGGTGGGGATACGAGCAGTACTTC
CDR3 protein: CASSLQGWGYEQYF

clone size: .
J gene: TRBJ2-3
CDR3 length: 17
V gene: TRBV7-9
D gene: TRBD2
CDR3 DNA: TGTGCCAGCAGCTTAGGCTCGAACGGGAGGGCCGCGGATACGCAGTATTTT
CDR3 protein: CASSLGSNGRAADTQYF

clone size: .
J gene: TRBJ2-2
CDR3 length: 16
V gene: TRBV6-2/TRBV6-3
D gene: TRBD1
CDR3 DNA: TGTGCCAGCAGTTACGTCGGGACAGGGGTGACCGGGGAGCTGTTTTTT
CDR3 protein: CASSYVGTGVTGELFF

clone size: many
J gene: TRBJ2-3
CDR3 length: 16
V gene: TRBV7-2
D gene: TRBD2
CDR3 DNA: TGTGCCAGCAGCGAAGAGGTTCTAGCGGGGGTGGATACGCAGTATTTT
CDR3 protein: CASSEEVLAGVDTQYF

clone size: few
J gene: TRBJ1-2
CDR3 length: 14
V gene: TRBV5-1
D gene: .
CDR3 DNA: TGCGCCAGCAGCTCCGGGACCCCGGGCGATGGCTACACCTTC
CDR3 protein: CASSSGTPGDGYTF

clone size: .
J gene: TRBJ1-2
CDR3 length: 14
V gene: TRBV5-6
D gene: .
CDR3 DNA: TGTGCCAGCAGCTTCGATCGGGGGATGGGAGGCTACACCTTC
CDR3 protein: CASSFDRGMGGYTF

clone size: many
J gene: TRBJ2-1
CDR3 length: 16
V gene: TRBV11-2
D gene: .
CDR3 DNA: TGTGCCAGCAGCCTCCCAGTCGGCGGGCTATACAATGAGCAGTTCTTC
CDR3 protein: CASSLPVGGLYNEQFF

clone size: many
J gene: TRBJ2-5
CDR3 length: 15
V gene: TRBV7-2
D gene: .
CDR3 DNA: TGTGCCAGCAGCTTAGGGCTTCATAGGGGAGAGACCCAGTACTTC
CDR3 protein: CASSLGLHRGETQYF

clone size: few
J gene: TRBJ1-5
CDR3 length: 14
V gene: TRBV18
D gene: .
CDR3 DNA: TGTGCCAGCTCCTCCCACCCAGAGAATCACCCCCAGCATTTT
CDR3 protein: CASSSHPENHPQHF

clone size: many
J gene: TRBJ2-1
CDR3 length: 17
V gene: TRBV4-2
D gene: .
CDR3 DNA: TGTGCCAGCAGCCCCTCGGGACACCCGGCATTCTACAATGAGCAGTTCTTC
CDR3 protein: CASSPSGHPAFYNEQFF

clone size: .
J gene: TRBJ2-3
CDR3 length: 16
V gene: TRBV6-2/TRBV6-3
D gene: TRBD2
CDR3 DNA: TGTGCCAGCAGTCTCGGGACTAGCGGGAGTTCAGATACGCAGTATTTT
CDR3 protein: CASSLGTSGSSDTQYF

clone size: many
J gene: TRBJ2-1
CDR3 length: 15
V gene: TRBV7-2
D gene: .
CDR3 DNA: TGTGCCAGCAGTGGGGCGGGGAGCTCCTACAATGAGCAGTTCTTC
CDR3 protein: CASSGAGSSYNEQFF

clone size: few
J gene: TRBJ1-1
CDR3 length: 13
V gene: TRBV20-1
D gene: .
CDR3 DNA: TGCAGTGGTATGATTGGCGTTAACACTGAAGCTTTCTTT
CDR3 protein: CSGMIGVNTEAFF

clone size: .
J gene: TRBJ1-1
CDR3 length: 14
V gene: TRBV3-1
D gene: .
CDR3 DNA: TGTGCCAGCAGCCAACCCGGGACGCAAGCTGAAGCTTTCTTT
CDR3 protein: CASSQPGTQAEAFF

clone size: many
J gene: TRBJ2-3
CDR3 length: 13
V gene: TRBV20-1
D gene: .
CDR3 DNA: TGCAGTGCTCGAGCCTCAGGGGGGCCTACGCAGTATTTT
CDR3 protein: CSARASGGPTQYF

clone size: .
J gene: TRBJ2-7
CDR3 length: 15
V gene: TRBV7-2
D gene: .
CDR3 DNA: TGTGCCAGCAGCTGGGTCCCAGGGTCTGGCTACGAGCAGTACTTC
CDR3 protein: CASSWVPGSGYEQYF

clone size: .
J gene: TRBJ2-5
CDR3 length: 17
V gene: TRBV6-6
D gene: .
CDR3 DNA: TGTGCCAGCAGTTACGGCGGGGCAAGGGGTTTGAGGGAGACCCAGTACTTC
CDR3 protein: CASSYGGARGLRETQYF

clone size: .
J gene: TRBJ2-5
CDR3 length: 15
V gene: TRBV20-1
D gene: TRBD1
CDR3 DNA: TGCAGTGCTAGAGATTGGACAGGCGTAAAAGAGACCCAGTACTTC
CDR3 protein: CSARDWTGVKETQYF

clone size: many
J gene: TRBJ2-1
CDR3 length: 14
V gene: TRBV20-1
D gene: .
CDR3 DNA: TGCAGTGCTAGATGGGGGTATACCTACAATGAGCAGTTCTTC
CDR3 protein: CSARWGYTYNEQFF

clone size: .
J gene: TRBJ2-7
CDR3 length: 13
V gene: TRBV2
D gene: .
CDR3 DNA: TGTGCCAGCAGTGAAATAGGTTACAATGAGCAGTACTTC
CDR3 protein: CASSEIGYNEQYF

clone size: few
J gene: TRBJ1-4
CDR3 length: 15
V gene: TRBV7-9
D gene: .
CDR3 DNA: TGTGCCAGCAGCTCCAACAGCTCACCTAATGAAAAACTGTTTTTT
CDR3 protein: CASSSNSSPNEKLFF

clone size: many
J gene: TRBJ2-7
CDR3 length: 12
V gene: TRBV10-3
D gene: .
CDR3 DNA: TGTGCCATCAGTGAAAACGGCTACGAGCAGTACTTC
CDR3 protein: CAISENGYEQYF

clone size: .
J gene: TRBJ1-1
CDR3 length: 12
V gene: TRBV11-2
D gene: .
CDR3 DNA: TGTGCCAGCAGCCAAGGGCCCCTCGGGGCTTTCTTT
CDR3 protein: CASSQGPLGAFF

clone size: few
J gene: TRBJ1-1
CDR3 length: 12
V gene: TRBV20-1
D gene: TRBD1
CDR3 DNA: TGCAGTGCTAGCGCAGGGGGCACTGAAGCTTTCTTT
CDR3 protein: CSASAGGTEAFF

clone size: .
J gene: TRBJ2-7
CDR3 length: 14
V gene: TRBV7-2
D gene: .
CDR3 DNA: TGTGCCAGCAGCTTAATCCCGGGGATCTACGAGCAGTACTTC
CDR3 protein: CASSLIPGIYEQYF

clone size: many
J gene: TRBJ2-3
CDR3 length: 13
V gene: TRBV10-3
D gene: .
CDR3 DNA: TGTGCCATCAGTGGACCGAGCGCAGATACGCAGTATTTT
CDR3 protein: CAISGPSADTQYF

clone size: .
J gene: TRBJ2-5
CDR3 length: 10
V gene: TRBV27
D gene: .
CDR3 DNA: TGTGCCAGCAGCCGAAACCCCCAGTACTTC
CDR3 protein: CASSRNPQYF

clone size: few
J gene: TRBJ2-7
CDR3 length: 16
V gene: TRBV6-2/TRBV6-3
D gene: TRBD2
CDR3 DNA: TGTGCCAGCAGCCCCCGGGGTAGCGGGGGACCCTACGAGCAGTACTTC
CDR3 protein: CASSPRGSGGPYEQYF

clone size: many
J gene: TRBJ2-6
CDR3 length: 18
V gene: TRBV6-1
D gene: TRBD1
CDR3 DNA: TGTGCCAGCACCACTCCGGGACAGGGGCGACCTGGGGCCAACGTCCTGACTTTC
CDR3 protein: CASTTPGQGRPGANVLTF

clone size: many
J gene: TRBJ2-1
CDR3 length: 14
V gene: TRBV7-8
D gene: .
CDR3 DNA: TGTGCCAGCAGCTTATCAGGGTCCTACAATGAGCAGTTCTTC
CDR3 protein: CASSLSGSYNEQFF

clone size: .
J gene: TRBJ1-1
CDR3 length: 17
V gene: TRBV6-2/TRBV6-3
D gene: .
CDR3 DNA: TGTGCCAGCAGCCTACCCGTGGGTTATTCGATGAACACTGAAGCTTTCTTT
CDR3 protein: CASSLPVGYSMNTEAFF

clone size: few
J gene: TRBJ1-2
CDR3 length: 14
V gene: TRBV4-1
D gene: .
CDR3 DNA: TGCGCCAGCAGCCCCGAGGAGGGTGGCTATGGCTACACCTTC
CDR3 protein: CASSPEEGGYGYTF

clone size: .
J gene: TRBJ2-7
CDR3 length: 15
V gene: TRBV2
D gene: TRBD2
CDR3 DNA: TGTGCCAGCAGTGGACTAGCGGGGATGGCATACGAGCAGTACTTC
CDR3 protein: CASSGLAGMAYEQYF

clone size: .
J gene: TRBJ1-2
CDR3 length: 15
V gene: TRBV30
D gene: .
CDR3 DNA: TGTGCCTGGAGTGTGATCCCGAGGTTTAACTATGGCTACACCTTC
CDR3 protein: CAWSVIPRFNYGYTF

clone size: .
J gene: TRBJ2-3
CDR3 length: 16
V gene: TRBV6-2/TRBV6-3
D gene: .
CDR3 DNA: TGTGCCAGCAGTTTGATACGGCAGAACAAACCAGATACGCAGTATTTT
CDR3 protein: CASSLIRQNKPDTQYF

clone size: .
J gene: TRBJ1-6
CDR3 length: 14
V gene: TRBV7-9
D gene: .
CDR3 DNA: TGTGCCAGCAGCCGTCCTGACGCTTATTCACCCCTCCACTTT
CDR3 protein: CASSRPDAYSPLHF

clone size: .
J gene: TRBJ2-5
CDR3 length: 12
V gene: TRBV20-1
D gene: TRBD2
CDR3 DNA: TGCAGTGCGCTAGCGGGGGGGGAGACCCAGTACTTC
CDR3 protein: CSALAGGETQYF

clone size: few
J gene: TRBJ2-7
CDR3 length: 18
V gene: TRBV4-2
D gene: TRBD2
CDR3 DNA: TGTGCCAGCAGCCAAGATTTGGCGGGGGGGCGGTCGTACAATGAGCAGTACTTC
CDR3 protein: CASSQDLAGGRSYNEQYF

clone size: .
J gene: TRBJ1-5
CDR3 length: 14
V gene: TRBV6-2/TRBV6-3
D gene: .
CDR3 DNA: TGTGCCAGCAGTTACGTCAGGGGTGAGCAGCCCCAGCATTTT
CDR3 protein: CASSYVRGEQPQHF

clone size: .
J gene: TRBJ2-5
CDR3 length: 16
V gene: TRBV19
D gene: TRBD2
CDR3 DNA: TGTGCCAGTAGTCCGGGACTAGCGGGGGCCGGGGAGACCCAGTACTTC
CDR3 protein: CASSPGLAGAGETQYF

clone size: many
J gene: TRBJ2-7
CDR3 length: 14
V gene: TRBV6-5
D gene: .
CDR3 DNA: TGTGCCAGCAGCCCGATTAGTACCGGCTACGAGCAGTACTTC
CDR3 protein: CASSPISTGYEQYF

clone size: .
J gene: TRBJ2-1
CDR3 length: 15
V gene: TRBV10-3
D gene: .
CDR3 DNA: TGTGCCATCAGTGAAGGCTGGAGCTCCTACAATGAGCAGTTCTTC
CDR3 protein: CAISEGWSSYNEQFF

clone size: .
J gene: TRBJ1-1
CDR3 length: 16
V gene: TRBV7-2
D gene: TRBD1
CDR3 DNA: TGTGCCAGCAGTTCCCTAGGGACAGGTGGACGGACTGAAGCTTTCTTT
CDR3 protein: CASSSLGTGGRTEAFF

clone size: many
J gene: TRBJ2-1
CDR3 length: 16
V gene: TRBV15
D gene: TRBD2
CDR3 DNA: TGTGCCACCAGCCGACCCGGGACTAGCGGGATCAATGAGCAGTTCTTC
CDR3 protein: CATSRPGTSGINEQFF

clone size: few
J gene: TRBJ2-3
CDR3 length: 14
V gene: TRBV20-1
D gene: .
CDR3 DNA: TGCAGTGCTCCCAAGGGCGGACTGGGAGATACGCAGTATTTT
CDR3 protein: CSAPKGGLGDTQYF